The sequence of this T cell receptor beta chain was determined in a study of regulatory T cells in long-lasting Graves disease. This clonotype has more than one count but fewer than ten. Relative to the germline gene, one junction end is altered; a read error may explain this. Construction of the TCR beta libraries employed iRepertoire HTBI primers in conjunction with Arm-PCR of CDR3 regions. TCRdb independently ran MiXCR on the multiplex PCR reads; one entry per CDR3 protein. The sample has roughly 430,000 distinct CDR3 sequences, roughly 15% seen once. Germline loops: CDR1 DFQATT, CDR2 SNEGSKA (reference sequence). The length of the CDR3 is 13 residues. The time point here: newly diagnosed GD, antithyroid drugs for less than 3 months. PBMC-derived RNA was used for the TCR library. These same data were also listed under a study on T cells in Graves' hyperthyroidism and ophthalmopathy.

The origin of this receptor is a woman in her 30s with Graves disease. The material was peripheral blood mononuclear cells (PBMCs), obtained at new diagnosis, from a patient treated with antithyroid drugs. The gene calls are TRBV20-1 and TRBJ1-4; TRBD1 is a possible D gene (6 bases). The CDR3 reads CSARAGAREKLFF. Written as DNA, the CDR3 is TGCAGTGCAAGAGCAGGGGCCCGGGAAAAACTGTTTTTT.